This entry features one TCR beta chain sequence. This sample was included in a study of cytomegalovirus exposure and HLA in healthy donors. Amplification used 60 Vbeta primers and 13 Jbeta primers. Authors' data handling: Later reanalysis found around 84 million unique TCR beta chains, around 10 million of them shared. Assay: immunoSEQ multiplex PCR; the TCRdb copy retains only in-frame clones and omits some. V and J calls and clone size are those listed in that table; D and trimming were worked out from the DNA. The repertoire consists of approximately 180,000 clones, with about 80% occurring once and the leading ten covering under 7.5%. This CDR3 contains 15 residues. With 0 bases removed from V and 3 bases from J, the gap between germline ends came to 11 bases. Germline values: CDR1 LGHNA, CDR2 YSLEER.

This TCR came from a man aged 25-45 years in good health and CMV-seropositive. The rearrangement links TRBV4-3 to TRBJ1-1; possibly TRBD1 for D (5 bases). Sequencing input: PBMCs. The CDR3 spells CASSQDPEGHTEAFF. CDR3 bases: TGCGCCAGCAGCCAAGACCCGGAGGGGCACACTGAAGCTTTCTTT.